One and the same sample provided the 29 T cell receptor beta chains below, sequenced in a study of T cells after yellow fever vaccination. Each CDR3 protein gets one entry after TCRdb re-called the 5' RACE reads with MiXCR. The repertoire consists of some 300,000 distinct CDR3 sequences, with more than 3% occurring once and the leading ten covering around a quarter. The sample here was PBMCs, taken on the day of the yellow fever booster vaccination. All receptors come from a young man who received the YFV17D yellow fever vaccine.

V usage is TRBV9 and J usage is TRBJ1-2; D gene unclear. The germline CDR1 and CDR2 sequences are SGDLS and YYNGEE. The CDR3 is 14 residues long. Trimming removed 0 bases at V and 3 bases at J, with 9 bases between. The CDR3 DNA reads as TGTGCCAGCAGCGTAGATAGCAGATACTATGGCTACACCTTC. This gives the protein CASSVDSRYYGYTF.

There are a few counts of this clonotype. The V gene is TRBV19, the J gene TRBJ2-3; D is possibly TRBD1 (6 bases). Germline V CDR1 and CDR2: LNHDA, SQIVND (reference sequence). This CDR3 region has 13 residues. V was pared by 5 bases and J by 2 bases, with 8 bases between. CDR3 region: CASSAGATDTQYF. CDR3 sequence (DNA): TGTGCCAGTAGTGCAGGGGCCACAGATACGCAGTATTTT.

V and J are TRBV28 and TRBJ1-1, with D perhaps TRBD1 (6 bases). Deletions cut 3 bases from V and 0 bases from J, with 11 bases between. Per germline, CDR1 MDHEN and CDR2 SYDVKM. CDR3 length equals 15 residues. The CDR3: CASSLGTRMNTEAFF. The CDR3 DNA is TGTGCCAGCAGTTTGGGGACACGTATGAACACTGAAGCTTTCTTT.

The chain carries TRBV5-1 and TRBJ2-3, with D possibly matching TRBD2 (6 bases). Between the trimmed V and J ends, which lost 4 bases and 3 bases, there was a span of 15 bases. The CDR3 spans 15 residues. The germline CDR1 and CDR2 sequences are SGHRS and YFSETQ. The DNA of the CDR3 is TGCGCCAGCAGCGCGGAGGGAGGTGAGACAGATACGCAGTATTTT. Translation gives CASSAEGGETDTQYF. Drawing the rest from reference TRBV5-1 and TRBJ2-3, the complete variable domain is KAGVTQTPRYLIKTRGQQVTLSCSPISGHRSVSWYQQTPGQGLQFLFEYFSETQRNKGNFPGRFSGRQFSNSRSEMNVSTLELGDSALYLCASSAEGGETDTQYFGPGTRLTVL.

This clonotype was counted many times. CDR3 DNA sequence: TGTGCCAGCAGGCAGATACCGACAGGTTACTACGAGCAGTACTTC. It codes for CASRQIPTGYYEQYF. The J gene is TRBJ2-7, the V gene TRBV11-2; tentative D call: TRBD1 (6 bases). Per germline, CDR1 SGHAT and CDR2 FQNNGV. Trimming left V 6 bases short and J 3 bases short, with 18 bases between. This CDR3 spans 15 amino acids.

In its sample, this clonotype was seen many times. The chain carries TRBV7-2 and TRBJ2-7, with 13 bases lining up with TRBD2. Germline-derived CDR1 and CDR2 are SGHTA and FQGNSA. The trim removed 4 bases at V and 2 bases at J, leaving 5 bases unmatched. This CDR3 is 16 amino acids long. This CDR3 is CASSSGLAGAAYEQYF. The CDR3 DNA reads TGTGCCAGCAGCTCCGGACTAGCGGGGGCGGCCTACGAGCAGTACTTC.

Ten or more counts support this clonotype. CDR3 DNA sequence: TGCGCCAGCAGCTTTCTGGGGATCACGAACGAGCAGTACTTC. Protein: CASSFLGITNEQYF. This rearrangement joins TRBV5-1 to TRBJ2-7; D gene uncertain. Per germline, CDR1 SGHRS and CDR2 YFSETQ. The CDR3 contains 14 residues. Trimming removed 2 bases at V and 5 bases at J, with 14 bases between.

This clonotype was seen ten or more times. The chain carries TRBV7-2 and TRBJ1-2; D ambiguous. Trimming stripped 4 bases from V and 4 bases from J, with 10 bases between. The CDR3 loop spans 13 amino acids. Germline loops: CDR1 SGHTA, CDR2 FQGNSA. CDR3 nucleotide sequence: TGTGCCAGCAGCTCTTACGACTTCTATGGCTACACCTTC. It yields the protein CASSSYDFYGYTF.

This clonotype has at least ten counts. The rearrangement joins TRBV5-1 to TRBJ2-1; 8 positions agree with TRBD2. The CDR3 spans 14 residues. Germline assignment: CDR1 SGHRS and CDR2 YFSETQ. Trimming cost V 1 base and J 6 bases; bases outside gene matches: 3. The CDR3 loop reads CASSLKSGGNEQFF. CDR3 DNA: TGCGCCAGCAGCTTGAAGAGCGGGGGCAATGAGCAGTTCTTC.

In regard to this clonotype: This CDR3 fails to terminate in the conserved phenylalanine or tryptophan, so it likely reflects a read error. Because the CDR3's place on the DNA is in doubt, the DNA is left out and the CDR3 is given as listed by TCRdb. The chain couples TRBV29-1 to TRBJ2-3; the table's D call, TRBD2, was not checked against the DNA. CDR1 and CDR2 (germline): SQVTM, ANQGSEA. The CDR3 region is 11 residues in length, termini included. Here the CDR3 reads CSVDGLAGGLS.

This clonotype was counted ten times or more. The chain uses TRBV30 and TRBJ2-7; D is ambiguous. V was cut by 0 bases and J by 2 bases, with 14 bases left in between. The V gene's germline CDR1 is GTSNPN and CDR2 SVGIG (reference sequence). This CDR3 spans 15 amino acids. In DNA, the CDR3 is TGTGCCTGGAGTGTACTGGGGATCCCGACCTACGAGCAGTACTTC. This translates into CAWSVLGIPTYEQYF.

This clonotype appeared many times. This sequence joins TRBV10-3 and TRBJ2-5, with no clear D. This CDR3 is 15 amino acids long. The V gene lost 0 bases and the J gene lost 4 bases, with 12 bases spanning the gap. The germline CDR1 and CDR2 sequences are ENHRY and SYGVKD. The DNA of the CDR3 is TGTGCCATCAGTGAGTCGACCGCGTCGGGAGAGACCCAGTACTTC. This sequence encodes CAISESTASGETQYF.

In this sample, this clonotype turned up many times. The CDR3, as DNA: TGCGCCAGCAGCTCCACGGCTGGATCGGGCACAGATACGCAGTATTTT. This gives the protein CASSSTAGSGTDTQYF. The chain is built from TRBV5-1 and TRBJ2-3; D gene ambiguous. CDR1 is SGHRS, CDR2 YFSETQ, per germline. This CDR3 is built from 16 residues. V was shortened by 3 bases and J by 1 base, with 15 bases between the two germline ends.

This clonotype occurred many times. This chain joins TRBV7-2 and TRBJ2-5; D possibly uses TRBD1 or TRBD2 (7 bases each). Germline assignment: CDR1 SGHTA and CDR2 FQGNSA. The CDR3 has 15 amino acids. Trimming removed 5 bases from V and 4 bases from J, with 17 bases in between. The CDR3 region has the DNA TGTGCCAGCAGCGTATTTCCAGGGGGGGGAGAGACCCAGTACTTC. It is translated as CASSVFPGGGETQYF.

This clonotype was recorded at least ten times. The CDR3 DNA is TGCGCCAGCAGATCAGGGCCGTACAATGAGCAGTTCTTC. The encoded protein is CASRSGPYNEQFF. The chain has TRBV5-1 and TRBJ2-1; D might be TRBD1 (5 bases). Trimming removed 5 bases at V and 4 bases at J, with 10 bases between. This CDR3 has 13 amino acids. Germline values: CDR1 SGHRS, CDR2 YFSETQ.

This clonotype has a count of ten or more. The chain carries TRBV20-1 and TRBJ1-4, with a possible D match to TRBD1 (6 bases). The CDR3 totals 13 residues. V gave up 4 bases and J gave up 7 bases, with 13 bases separating them. CDR1 DFQATT and CDR2 SNEGSKA come from the germline V gene (reference sequence). CDR3 loop: CSATPGGREKLFF. As DNA, the CDR3 is TGCAGTGCTACCCCCGGGGGGCGTGAAAAACTGTTTTTT.

This clonotype has ten or more counts. The chain is built from TRBV28 and TRBJ1-3; D ambiguous. The germline V and J ends were trimmed by 4 bases and 0 bases, with 4 bases remaining between them. Germline lookup yields CDR1 MDHEN and CDR2 SYDVKM. The CDR3 loop spans 13 amino acids. CDR3 loop: CASSYFSGNTIYF. The DNA for the CDR3 is TGTGCCAGCAGTTACTTCTCTGGAAACACCATATATTTT.

The table lists this clonotype with many counts. J is TRBJ2-1 and V is TRBV5-1; TRBD2 agrees at 11 bases. The V and J ends lost 4 bases and 2 bases, in that order; junction bases with no gene match: 2. The CDR3 runs 15 residues. Looked up from germline, CDR1 is SGHRS and CDR2 is YFSETQ. The CDR3 protein is CASSPGLAAYNEQFF. DNA for the CDR3: TGCGCCAGCAGCCCGGGACTAGCGGCCTACAATGAGCAGTTCTTC.

This clonotype was recorded at least ten times. The chain combines TRBV4-2 with TRBJ2-1, with D perhaps assigned TRBD1 or TRBD2 (6 bases each). This CDR3 is 19 amino acids long. Germline assignment: CDR1 LGHNA and CDR2 YNFKEQ. The ends were cut back, 1 base at V and 9 bases at J, with 28 bases in the middle. The CDR3 coding sequence is TGTGCCAGCAGCCAAGTGCGCGGGGTAGGGGGTCTCTCCGTCGGTGAGCAGTTCTTC. Its protein is CASSQVRGVGGLSVGEQFF.

The chain links TRBV5-6 to TRBJ1-1, with D unclear. The CDR3 consists of 13 residues. Deletions cut 4 bases from V and 1 base from J, with 8 bases between. Per germline, CDR1 SGHDT and CDR2 YYEEEE. CDR3 region: CASSGQPNTEAFF. The CDR3 DNA reads as TGTGCCAGCAGCGGGCAGCCGAACACTGAAGCTTTCTTT. The complete variable domain, with remaining parts taken from reference TRBV5-6 and TRBJ1-1, reads DAGVTQSPTHLIKTRGQQVTLRCSPKSGHDTVSWYQQALGQGPQFIFQYYEEEERQRGNFPDRFSGHQFPNYSSELNVNALLLGDSALYLCASSGQPNTEAFFGQGTRLTVV.

The chain is built from TRBV7-2 and TRBJ2-7, with D uncertain. Trimming removed 1 base from V and 1 base from J, with 11 bases in between. The CDR3 has 15 residues. The V gene's germline CDR1 is SGHTA and CDR2 FQGNSA. The CDR3 here is CASSLDTGPSYEQYF. The CDR3 coding sequence is TGTGCCAGCAGCTTAGATACCGGGCCATCCTACGAGCAGTACTTC.

The chain uses TRBV12-3 or TRBV12-4 and TRBJ2-3; no firm D call. Trimming took 6 bases from V and 0 from J, leaving 16 bases between them. This CDR3 region has 16 residues. The CDR3 loop reads CASRAGVSSSTDTQYF. CDR3 in DNA: TGTGCCAGCAGGGCAGGCGTTTCATCTAGCACAGATACGCAGTATTTT.

This clonotype appeared many times. V and J are TRBV11-1 and TRBJ2-5; 12 positions agree with TRBD2. This CDR3 is 14 amino acids long. V gave up 4 bases and J gave up 9 bases; unmatched junction bases: 6. Per germline, CDR1 SGHAT and CDR2 FQDESV (reference sequence). The CDR3 sequence: CASSSGLAGRSQYF. DNA for the CDR3: TGTGCCAGCAGCTCTGGACTAGCGGGGCGTTCCCAGTACTTC.

In this sample, this clonotype turned up many times. This rearrangement joins TRBV7-2 to TRBJ2-7; D unresolved. The CDR3 is 13 residues long. Germline loops: CDR1 SGHTA, CDR2 FQGNSA. Trimming took 5 bases from V and 5 from J, leaving 13 bases between them. As DNA, the CDR3 is TGTGCCAGCAGCCCCCTCGTAAGGCACGAGCAGTACTTC. Translating it yields CASSPLVRHEQYF.

The CDR3 here is CASSLIERGDLMETQYF. The CDR3 DNA is TGTGCCAGCAGCTTGATTGAGAGGGGGGACCTCATGGAGACCCAGTACTTC. V usage is TRBV5-5 and J usage is TRBJ2-5; D may correspond to TRBD1 or TRBD2 (6 bases each). V lost 1 base to trimming and J lost 5 bases, with 21 bases between them. Per germline, CDR1 SGHKS and CDR2 YYEKEE (reference sequence). This CDR3 contains 17 residues.

This clonotype was detected ten times or more. This chain links TRBV6-2 or TRBV6-3 with TRBJ2-7; weak D call: TRBD2 (6 bases). The germline V gene has CDR1 MNHEY and CDR2 SVGEGT. V shed 2 bases and J shed 2 bases, with 13 bases lying between them. The CDR3 has 15 residues. This chain's CDR3 is CASSYPLGGTYEQYF. As DNA, the CDR3 is TGTGCCAGCAGTTACCCCCTCGGGGGAACCTACGAGCAGTACTTC.

The rearrangement uses TRBV12-3 or TRBV12-4 and TRBJ1-2; D not resolved. Trimming removed 4 bases from V and 2 bases from J, with 8 bases in between. The CDR3 has 13 residues. In DNA form, the CDR3 reads TGTGCCAGCAGTTCCCGACCCAACTATGGCTACACCTTC. It yields the protein CASSSRPNYGYTF.

This clonotype was counted at least ten times. The chain has TRBV7-2 and TRBJ2-3, with 11 nucleotides matching TRBD2. The germline V gene encodes CDR1 SGHTA and CDR2 FQGNSA. The CDR3 extends over 15 amino acids. The J segment lost 5 bases and the V segment lost 4 bases, leaving 5 bases of the junction unmatched. The CDR3 region has the DNA TGTGCCAGCAGCTCGGGACTAGCGGCGGTAGATACGCAGTATTTT. It translates to CASSSGLAAVDTQYF.

There are many counts of this clonotype. V and J are TRBV4-3 and TRBJ2-2; D is unresolved. This CDR3 has 14 residues. Looked up from germline, CDR1 is LGHNA and CDR2 is YSLEER. V lost 0 bases, J lost 7 bases, and 9 bases lay in between. DNA of the CDR3: TGCGCCAGCAGCCAAGATTTTTTAGTCGGGGAGCTGTTTTTT. Translating it yields CASSQDFLVGELFF.